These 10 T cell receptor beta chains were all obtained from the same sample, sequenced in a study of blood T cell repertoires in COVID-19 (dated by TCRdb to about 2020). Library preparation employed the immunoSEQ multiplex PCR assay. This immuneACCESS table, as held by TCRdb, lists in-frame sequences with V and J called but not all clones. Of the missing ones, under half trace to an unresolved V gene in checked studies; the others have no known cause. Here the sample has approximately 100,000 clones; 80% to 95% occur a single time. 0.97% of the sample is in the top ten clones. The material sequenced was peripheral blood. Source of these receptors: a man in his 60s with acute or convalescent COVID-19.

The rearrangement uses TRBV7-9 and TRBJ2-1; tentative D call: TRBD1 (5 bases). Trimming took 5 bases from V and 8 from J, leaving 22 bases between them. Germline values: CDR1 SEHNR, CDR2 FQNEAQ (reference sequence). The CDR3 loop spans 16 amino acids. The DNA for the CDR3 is TGTGCCAGCAGCCCTAAATGGAGTCGTAGGGGTGATGAGCAGTTCTTC. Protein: CASSPKWSRRGDEQFF.

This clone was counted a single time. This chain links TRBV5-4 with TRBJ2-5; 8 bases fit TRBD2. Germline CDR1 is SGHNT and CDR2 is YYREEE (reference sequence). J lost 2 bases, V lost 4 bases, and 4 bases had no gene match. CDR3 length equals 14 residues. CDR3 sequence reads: CASSTTSGQETQYF. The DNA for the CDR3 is TGTGCCAGCAGCACCACTAGCGGTCAAGAGACCCAGTACTTC.

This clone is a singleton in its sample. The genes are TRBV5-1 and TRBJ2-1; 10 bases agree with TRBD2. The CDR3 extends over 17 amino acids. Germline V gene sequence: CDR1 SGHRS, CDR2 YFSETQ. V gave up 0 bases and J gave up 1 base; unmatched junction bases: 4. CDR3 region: CASSLVGTSASYNEQFF. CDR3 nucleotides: TGCGCCAGCAGCTTGGTAGGGACTAGCGCGTCCTACAATGAGCAGTTCTTC.

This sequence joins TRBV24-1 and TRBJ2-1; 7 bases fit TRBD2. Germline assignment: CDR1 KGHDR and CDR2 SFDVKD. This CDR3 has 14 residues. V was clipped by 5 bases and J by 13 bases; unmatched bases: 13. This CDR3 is CATSGGGKERSQFF. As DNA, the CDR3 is TGTGCCACCAGTGGGGGGGGTAAGGAGCGGAGTCAGTTCTTC.

The CDR3, as DNA: TGTGCCAGCAGCCAAGGCGGGACGAATTCACCCCTCCACTTT. As protein: CASSQGGTNSPLHF. The chain is built from TRBV3-1 (or the pseudogene TRBV3-2) and TRBJ1-6; tentative D call: TRBD1 (5 bases). This CDR3 region has 14 residues. Deletions cut 1 base from V and 7 bases from J, with 8 bases between. Per the germline V gene, CDR1 is LGHDT and CDR2 is YNNKEL (reference sequence).

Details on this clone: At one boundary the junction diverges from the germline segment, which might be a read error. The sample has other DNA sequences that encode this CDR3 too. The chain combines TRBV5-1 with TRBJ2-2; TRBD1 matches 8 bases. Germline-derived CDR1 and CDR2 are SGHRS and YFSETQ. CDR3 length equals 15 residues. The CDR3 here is CASSLGTGGTGELFF. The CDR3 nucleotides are TGCGCCAGCAGTTTGGGGACAGGCGGCACCGGGGAGCTGTTTTTT.

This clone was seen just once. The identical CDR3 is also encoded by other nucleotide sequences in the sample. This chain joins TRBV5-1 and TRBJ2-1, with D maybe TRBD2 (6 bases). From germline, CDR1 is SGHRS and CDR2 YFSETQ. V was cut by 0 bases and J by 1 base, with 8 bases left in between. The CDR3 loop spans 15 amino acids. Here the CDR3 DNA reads TGCGCCAGCAGCTTGGTCGGGGGATCCTACAATGAGCAGTTCTTC. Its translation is CASSLVGGSYNEQFF.

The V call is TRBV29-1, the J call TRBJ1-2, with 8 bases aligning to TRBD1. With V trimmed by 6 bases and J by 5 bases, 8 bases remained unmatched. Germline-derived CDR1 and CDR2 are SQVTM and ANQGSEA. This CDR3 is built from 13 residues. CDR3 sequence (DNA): TGCAGCGTGGGCGAACAGGGGGGATATGGCTACACCTTC. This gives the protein CSVGEQGGYGYTF.

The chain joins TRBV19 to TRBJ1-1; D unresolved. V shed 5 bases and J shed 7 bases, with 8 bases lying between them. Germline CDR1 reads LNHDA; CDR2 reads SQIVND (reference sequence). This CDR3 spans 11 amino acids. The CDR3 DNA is TGTGCCAGTAGTCCGCACGGTGAAGCTTTCTTT. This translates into CASSPHGEAFF.

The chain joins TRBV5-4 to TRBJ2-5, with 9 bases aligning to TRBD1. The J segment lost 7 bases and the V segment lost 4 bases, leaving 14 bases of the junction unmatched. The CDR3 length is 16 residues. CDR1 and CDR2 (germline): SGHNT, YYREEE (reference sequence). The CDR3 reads CASSPNTGGARGTQYF. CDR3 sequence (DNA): TGTGCCAGCAGCCCTAATACAGGGGGCGCCCGGGGGACCCAGTACTTC.